Below, 13 T cell receptor beta chains from the same sample are listed, as sequenced in a study of CD8 T cells in cerebrospinal fluid in Alzheimer's disease. TCRdb re-analyzed the 10x single-cell sequencing reads; it lists each CDR3 protein once, without DNA. The sample has more than 700 distinct CDR3 sequences. The specimen sequenced was cerebrospinal fluid. The receptors here all came from a human donor with Parkinson's disease.

This clonotype is called medium-sized based on its frequency. The rearrangement joins TRBV7-3 to TRBJ1-1; the D call of TRBD1 rests on TCRdb alone, since no DNA is present to check it. The germline gives CDR1 SGHTA, CDR2 FQGTGA. This CDR3 is built from 16 residues. The CDR3 is CASSLNPQGSDTEAFF.

By frequency, this clonotype registers medium-sized (0.01 to 0.1%). The gene calls are TRBV4-3 and TRBJ1-1. The CDR3 is 15 residues long. Per the germline V gene, CDR1 is LGHNA and CDR2 is YSLEER. This chain's CDR3 is CASSQEEGRVNGAFF.

Its frequency marks this clonotype as medium-sized. V usage is TRBV9 and J usage is TRBJ2-1; with no DNA, the TCRdb D assignment of TRBD2 cannot be verified. Germline CDR1 SGDLS, CDR2 YYNGEE. The CDR3 is 14 residues long. The CDR3 here is CASDLGLAGNEQFF.

This clonotype shows up as medium-sized by frequency. The chain joins TRBV4-1 to TRBJ1-4; lacking DNA, the TRBD1 call made by TCRdb goes unchecked. CDR3 length: 16 amino acids. CDR1 is MGHRA, CDR2 YSYEKL, per germline. The CDR3 reads CASSPGQGATNEKLFF.

This clonotype is called medium-sized based on its frequency. V usage is TRBV13 and J usage is TRBJ2-5. The CDR3 has 14 amino acids. Germline CDR1 PRHDT, CDR2 FYEKMQ (reference sequence). CDR3 sequence: CASTLGRLRETQYF.

Considering frequency, this clonotype is medium-sized. The chain combines TRBV27 with TRBJ2-7; TCRdb calls TRBD1, which cannot be checked without DNA. The CDR3 sequence is 14 residues long. Germline V lookup: CDR1 MNHEY, CDR2 SMNVEV (reference sequence). The CDR3 here is CASSPQGIAYEQYF.

Frequency places this clonotype as large (0.1 to 1%). This chain links TRBV7-2 with TRBJ1-2. The CDR3 has 13 residues. Looked up from germline, CDR1 is SGHTA and CDR2 is FQGNSA. The CDR3 sequence is CASSPAANYGYTF.

This clonotype is labeled large based on frequency. The chain joins TRBV11-2 to TRBJ2-3. The CDR3 loop spans 13 amino acids. The germline V gene encodes CDR1 SGHAT and CDR2 FQNNGV. The CDR3 is CASSLEARLGQYF.

This clonotype is identified as large (0.1 to 1%) from frequency. The V gene is TRBV12-3 or TRBV12-4, the J gene TRBJ1-4; TCRdb's D call, TRBD1, is unchecked because there is no DNA. This CDR3 comprises 14 residues. This CDR3 reads CASSPRDRVEKLFF.

According to its frequency, this clonotype is large. The chain carries TRBV7-2 and TRBJ2-7; the TCRdb D gene call, TRBD1, has no DNA to confirm it. There are 15 residues in the CDR3. Germline assignment: CDR1 SGHTA and CDR2 FQGNSA. The CDR3 is CASSPQTGPAYEQYF.

Its frequency marks this clonotype as medium-sized (0.01 to 0.1%). CDR3 in amino acids: CASSPGQVSNQPQHF. This rearrangement joins TRBV13 to TRBJ1-5; TCRdb selects TRBD1, and the lack of DNA leaves this call unchecked. This CDR3 contains 15 residues. Germline CDR1 reads PRHDT; CDR2 reads FYEKMQ (reference sequence).

This clonotype ranks as large in terms of frequency. V gene TRBV7-2 combines with J gene TRBJ2-1; TCRdb picks TRBD2, but there is no DNA to check that call. The CDR3 loop spans 15 amino acids. Germline lookup yields CDR1 SGHTA and CDR2 FQGNSA. This CDR3 reads CASTLGSGAYNEQFF.

This clonotype is called medium-sized based on its frequency. The chain recombines TRBV4-1 with TRBJ1-4; TCRdb calls TRBD1, which cannot be checked without DNA. Looked up from germline, CDR1 is MGHRA and CDR2 is YSYEKL. The CDR3 is made up of 16 amino acids. Here the CDR3 reads CASSPRQGATNEKLFF.